The T cell receptor beta chain under discussion was sequenced for a study of T cell responses to AZD1222 COVID-19 vaccine. The wider study: Investigators merged groups given second doses at roughly 4 or roughly 12 weeks. Whole-study results and caveats: Donors, mostly white British, included more females; clonal diversity was possibly underestimated.

Some clones are missing from TCRdb's copy, which holds only in-frame ones; the method was immunoSEQ multiplex PCR. The data contain 95,000 to 150,000 clones, more than 70% of them singletons. Germline loops: CDR1 MGHDK, CDR2 SYGVNS. The CDR3 covers 14 residues. V lost 5 bases, J lost 3 bases, and 11 bases lay in between. On this clone itself: The antigen remains unidentified.

The clonotype comes from an adult in good health. This chain links TRBV25-1 with TRBJ1-5; D call uncertain. Sequenced here: peripheral blood, sampled on day 0 of AZD1222 vaccination. Written as DNA, the CDR3 is TGTGCCAGCAGTTCCCGGGGAAACAATCAGCCCCAGCATTTT. It specifies CASSSRGNNQPQHF.